The source of this T cell receptor (beta chain) is a study of T cells in Graves' hyperthyroidism and ophthalmopathy. Study-wide results and caveats: Model-based prediction identified ophthalmopathy a median approximately 6 months prior to its onset. Peripheral blood also featured most of the thyroid clonotypes expanded above 0.001. A model using 13 V-J features told ophthalmopathy apart from stable hyperthyroidism.

With 0 bases removed from V and 6 bases from J, the gap between germline ends came to 4 bases. Germline loops: CDR1 SGDLS, CDR2 YYNGEE. This CDR3 is 11 amino acids long. This clonotype was seen many times. Its matching antigen is unknown. The investigators amplified TCR beta CDR3 regions from RNA transcripts. Researchers ran a first-round RT-PCR on the TCR CDR3 using the HTBI primer set. A single record per CDR3 protein comes from TCRdb applying MiXCR to the multiplex PCR reads. The sample lists 750,000 to 950,000 distinct CDR3 sequences, about two fifths occurring once. The chain combines TRBV9 with TRBJ2-7; D unresolved. What was sequenced was blood. This clonotype was sampled from a man between 18 and 29 years old with Graves' hyperthyroidism. CDR3 nucleotide sequence: TGTGCCAGCAGCGTAGCAATCGAGCAGTACTTC. Protein product: CASSVAIEQYF.